These 28 T cell receptor beta chains were sequenced from one sample in a study of patients and donors after allogeneic stem cell transplantation (dated by TCRdb to the early 2020s). Libraries were built with RT-PCR. Sequencing took place on a NextSeq 550. TCRdb itself trimmed the public reads at Q25 with fastp, ran MiXCR and retained productive beta chains. Every distinct CDR3 protein forms one entry, paired with its most common genes and DNA. This sample lists hundreds of thousands of distinct CDR3 sequences; approximately 14% were detected once. 11% of the sample belongs to the ten largest clones. The sequenced material came from blood, either unsorted or a sorted T cell fraction (not recorded which). These receptors came from a human donor who was either an allogeneic HSCT recipient or a stem cell or donor lymphocyte infusion donor (not recorded which). It is not recorded whose cells these are; they may come from a transplant donor.

The rearrangement uses TRBV12-3 or TRBV12-4 and TRBJ2-4; 11 nucleotides line up with TRBD1. The CDR3 covers 16 residues. V lost 1 base, J lost 7 bases, and 6 bases stayed unmatched. CDR3 amino acids: CASSLGTGGAVNIQYF. Here the CDR3 DNA reads TGTGCCAGCAGTTTAGGGACAGGGGGCGCGGTGAACATTCAGTACTTC.

This clonotype was counted ten times or more. V usage is TRBV3-1 and J usage is TRBJ2-7; the D gene is possibly TRBD2 (6 bases). The germline V gene has CDR1 LGHDT and CDR2 YNNKEL (reference sequence). This CDR3 comprises 16 residues. Trimming stripped 1 base from V and 2 bases from J, with 15 bases between. The CDR3: CASSQGGAGNAYEQYF. CDR3 coding DNA: TGTGCCAGCAGCCAAGGCGGGGCAGGGAACGCCTACGAGCAGTACTTC.

The V gene is TRBV24-1, the J gene TRBJ2-1; D gene unclear. The length of the CDR3 is 11 residues. Germline V gene sequence: CDR1 KGHDR, CDR2 SFDVKD. The ends were cut back, 4 bases at V and 10 bases at J, with 7 bases in the middle. CDR3 sequence (DNA): TGTGCCACCAGTGACCTTTGGGAGCAGTTCTTC. Amino acid sequence: CATSDLWEQFF.

This clonotype showed up many times. The chain is built from TRBV29-1 and TRBJ2-1; TRBD2 matches at 10 bases. CDR1 and CDR2 from the germline V gene are SQVTM and ANQGSEA. V lost 5 bases and J lost 10; bases outside the gene matches: 8. This CDR3 region has 13 residues. CDR3: CSVPGVAGGEQFF. The CDR3 bases are TGCAGCGTTCCCGGGGTAGCGGGAGGCGAGCAGTTCTTC.

The chain has TRBV30 and TRBJ1-5; D possibly corresponds to TRBD1 (5 bases). Trimming pared 0 bases from V and 3 bases from J, leaving 9 bases between. This CDR3 region has 14 residues. Per germline, CDR1 GTSNPN and CDR2 SVGIG (reference sequence). The CDR3, as DNA: TGTGCCTGGAGTGTACGGGACGTCAATCAGCCCCAGCATTTT. It encodes CAWSVRDVNQPQHF.

The V and J genes are TRBV11-2 and TRBJ2-1; tentatively, D is TRBD2 (6 bases). Trimming cost V 1 base and J 6 bases, with 13 bases left between them. Germline loops: CDR1 SGHAT, CDR2 FQNNGV. The CDR3 spans 15 residues. The CDR3 protein is CASSLVWGGTNEQFF. The CDR3 DNA sequence: TGTGCCAGCAGCTTAGTTTGGGGCGGGACCAATGAGCAGTTCTTC.

This clonotype came up many times. The V gene is TRBV5-5, the J gene TRBJ1-2; D gene unclear. Trimming shortened V by 1 base and J by 4 bases, and 11 bases separated the two germline ends. CDR3 length: 14 amino acids. Per germline, CDR1 SGHKS and CDR2 YYEKEE (reference sequence). DNA of the CDR3: TGTGCCAGCAGCTTGTTGATTGGGAGCTATGGCTACACCTTC. Translated, it gives CASSLLIGSYGYTF.

This chain connects TRBV6-1 to TRBJ2-6, with D maybe TRBD1 (5 bases). The CDR3 runs 14 residues. Looked up from germline, CDR1 is MNHNS and CDR2 is SASEGT. Trimming stripped 8 bases from V and 1 base from J, with 9 bases between. The CDR3, as DNA: TGTGCCAGCGAAGGGGTATCTGGGGCCAACGTCCTGACTTTC. It is translated as CASEGVSGANVLTF.

The gene calls are TRBV23-1 and TRBJ2-1; D is unclear. Being an ORF, TRBV23-1 has a function that is uncertain. The CDR3 totals 16 residues. The V gene lost 1 base and the J gene lost 0 bases, with 10 bases spanning the gap. CDR3 bases: TGCGCCAGCAGTCAATGTCCATGGAGCTCCTACAATGAGCAGTTCTTC. Amino acids: CASSQCPWSSYNEQFF.

The CDR3 protein is CAISRTDNYGYTF. The CDR3 nucleotides read TGTGCCATCAGTCGGACAGATAACTATGGCTACACCTTC. This chain uses TRBV10-3 with TRBJ1-2, with a possible D match to TRBD1 (6 bases). V was pared by 5 bases and J by 1 base, with 8 bases between. This CDR3 is built from 13 residues. Germline V lookup: CDR1 ENHRY, CDR2 SYGVKD.

There are a few counts of this clonotype. The V and J genes are TRBV20-1 and TRBJ2-3, with D perhaps TRBD2 (5 bases). V was clipped by 1 base and J by 5 bases, with 7 bases between them. Germline-derived CDR1 and CDR2 are DFQATT and SNEGSKA (reference sequence). CDR3 length: 12 residues. This CDR3 is CSARGGVDTQYF. For the CDR3, the DNA is TGCAGTGCTAGAGGGGGAGTAGATACGCAGTATTTT.

This clonotype was counted only a few times. This chain links TRBV24-1 with TRBJ2-7; 7 positions agree with TRBD1. Germline V CDR1 and CDR2: KGHDR, SFDVKD. This CDR3 has 15 amino acids. V lost 4 bases, J lost 4 bases, and 9 bases stayed unmatched. CDR3 residues: CATSEETGLGYEQYF. The CDR3 DNA follows: TGTGCCACCAGTGAGGAGACAGGGCTCGGGTACGAGCAGTACTTC.

Many counts were recorded for this clonotype. This chain connects TRBV27 to TRBJ2-7, with 7 bases fitting TRBD1. This CDR3 comprises 13 residues. The germline gives CDR1 MNHEY, CDR2 SMNVEV (reference sequence). V was pared by 4 bases and J by 5 bases, with 5 bases of the junction left unmatched. Here the CDR3 DNA reads TGTGCCAGCAGTTCGGGACAGTTGAACGAGCAGTACTTC. It translates to CASSSGQLNEQYF.

This clonotype was counted a few times. The rearrangement uses TRBV20-1 and TRBJ1-2; D is undetermined. This CDR3 region has 12 residues. Germline-derived CDR1 and CDR2 are DFQATT and SNEGSKA (reference sequence). Trimming stripped 3 bases from V and 0 bases from J, with 5 bases between. CDR3 protein: CSASRPNYGYTF. The CDR3 region has the DNA TGCAGTGCTAGCAGACCTAACTATGGCTACACCTTC.

The chain uses TRBV27 and TRBJ1-2; D remains unclear. CDR1 and CDR2 (germline): MNHEY, SMNVEV (reference sequence). The V and J ends lost 10 bases and 6 bases respectively, with 18 bases between them. The CDR3 consists of 13 residues. The CDR3 reads CATKTDNTHGYTF. The CDR3 region has the DNA TGTGCCACCAAAACCGACAACACCCATGGCTACACCTTC.

Ten or more counts support this clonotype. This sequence joins TRBV6-2 or TRBV6-3 and TRBJ1-3; no definite D call. The CDR3 contains 13 residues. The V end was cut by 8 bases, the J end by 1 base, with 9 bases between. The germline V gene has CDR1 MNHEY and CDR2 SVGEGT. CDR3 sequence: CASLLGSGNTIYF. DNA for the CDR3: TGTGCCAGCCTGCTTGGATCTGGAAACACCATATATTTT.

This clonotype was observed many times. This chain links TRBV29-1 with TRBJ2-7, with D possibly TRBD1 on 5 matching bases. The CDR3 is 12 amino acids. Per germline, CDR1 SQVTM and CDR2 ANQGSEA. The V end was cut by 4 bases, the J end by 1 base, with 8 bases between. The CDR3 DNA sequence: TGCAGCGTTGGACAGAGGTCCTACGAGCAGTACTTC. Translation gives CSVGQRSYEQYF.

This clonotype showed up just a few times. The chain couples TRBV6-2 or TRBV6-3 to TRBJ1-1; possible D gene TRBD1, 5 bases. This CDR3 comprises 14 residues. V was shortened by 8 bases and J by 6 bases, with 19 bases between the two germline ends. The germline gives CDR1 MNHEY, CDR2 SVGEGT. CDR3: CASGKTATGAEAFF. The CDR3, as DNA: TGTGCCAGCGGCAAGACAGCGACGGGAGCTGAAGCTTTCTTT.

This chain uses TRBV4-2 with TRBJ1-3; D gene uncertain. CDR1 is LGHNA and CDR2 is YNFKEQ in the germline V gene. V was cut by 7 bases and J by 1 base, with 11 bases left in between. There are 14 residues in the CDR3. Written as DNA, the CDR3 is TGTGCCAGCACCCCACTCCAGTCTGGAAACACCATATATTTT. This sequence encodes CASTPLQSGNTIYF.

The sample holds many counts of this clonotype. The rearrangement links TRBV11-1 to TRBJ2-1; TRBD1 agrees at 8 bases. V trimming: 5 bases; J trimming: 0 bases; junction bases outside the gene matches: 15. Germline CDR1 and CDR2: SGHAT and FQDESV (reference sequence). The CDR3 runs to 19 residues. DNA for the CDR3: TGTGCCAGCAGCCCCTGGACAGGGTCAACGCTGAGCTCCTACAATGAGCAGTTCTTC. Its protein is CASSPWTGSTLSSYNEQFF.

The chain couples TRBV30 to TRBJ2-5; TRBD2 agrees at 9 bases. The CDR3 has 13 residues. V dropped 4 bases and J dropped 4; count of bases not matched to a gene: 4. CDR1 and CDR2 (germline): GTSNPN, SVGIG (reference sequence). The CDR3: CAWIEAGGETQYF. CDR3 bases: TGTGCCTGGATCGAAGCGGGGGGAGAGACCCAGTACTTC.

In this sample, this clonotype turned up many times. The chain couples TRBV4-3 to TRBJ2-1, with 8 nucleotides matching TRBD2. Per germline, CDR1 LGHNA and CDR2 YSLEER. The CDR3 contains 20 residues. V shed 0 bases and J 4 bases; nucleotides not matched to a gene: 17. The CDR3 sequence: CASSQDPPAAGGVYYNEQFF. The CDR3 DNA reads TGCGCCAGCAGCCAAGATCCACCGGCGGCCGGGGGGGTATATTACAATGAGCAGTTCTTC.

This clonotype was counted at least ten times. This chain links TRBV27 with TRBJ1-1; D is perhaps TRBD1 (6 bases). V lost 5 bases to trimming and J lost 6 bases, with 19 bases between them. This CDR3 region has 15 residues. Per the germline V gene, CDR1 is MNHEY and CDR2 is SMNVEV (reference sequence). CDR3 nucleotide sequence: TGTGCCAGCAGTACCCGGACAGTGAGGGGCTCTGAAGCTTTCTTT. As protein: CASSTRTVRGSEAFF.

The sample holds a few counts of this clonotype. This chain uses TRBV4-1 with TRBJ1-4, with D hard to call. The CDR3 loop spans 16 amino acids. V was trimmed by 1 base and J by 4 bases, leaving 13 bases between them. Germline V gives CDR1 MGHRA, CDR2 YSYEKL. The DNA for the CDR3 is TGCGCCAGCAGCCAAGTCGGCGGAAACAGTAATGAAAAACTGTTTTTT. This codes for CASSQVGGNSNEKLFF.

This clonotype has a handful of counts. This chain uses TRBV20-1 with TRBJ1-2; D perhaps matches TRBD1 (6 bases). In germline, CDR1 is DFQATT, CDR2 SNEGSKA (reference sequence). The CDR3 is 12 amino acids. Trimming took off 1 base at V and 8 bases at J, with 11 bases between the two ends. CDR3 amino acids: CSARVQGRGYTF. CDR3 DNA: TGCAGTGCTAGAGTACAGGGTCGGGGCTACACCTTC.

This clonotype showed up just a few times. V and J are TRBV24-1 and TRBJ1-2; 7 bases are a match to TRBD1. CDR3 size: 14 residues. Losses at the gene ends were 4 bases for V and 4 bases for J; bases not matched to a gene: 5. Per germline, CDR1 KGHDR and CDR2 SFDVKD. Written as DNA, the CDR3 is TGTGCCACCAGTGACCACAGGGACAGCTATGGCTACACCTTC. It codes for CATSDHRDSYGYTF.

The J gene is TRBJ2-7, the V gene TRBV7-9; D is unresolved. The CDR3 sequence is 13 residues long. The germline CDR1 and CDR2 sequences are SEHNR and FQNEAQ (reference sequence). V was clipped by 3 bases and J by 3 bases, with 9 bases between them. This CDR3 is CASSFLSNYEQYF. In DNA, the CDR3 is TGTGCCAGCAGCTTCCTTTCCAACTACGAGCAGTACTTC.

This clonotype came up a few times. The chain links TRBV20-1 to TRBJ1-4; D perhaps matches TRBD1 (5 bases). Trimming removed 2 bases at V and 1 base at J, with 17 bases between. The CDR3 sequence is 17 residues long. Per the germline V gene, CDR1 is DFQATT and CDR2 is SNEGSKA (reference sequence). The CDR3 DNA sequence: TGCAGTGCTAGACCGCTAGCGGGGAGGGGAACTAATGAAAAACTGTTTTTT. Protein: CSARPLAGRGTNEKLFF.